This T cell receptor (beta chain) was captured in a study of cytomegalovirus exposure and HLA in healthy donors. Overall study: About 77 million unique TCRs from HLA-typed donors made up an early data release. The study, taken as a whole, reports: About 87% or about 30% of the time was how often most TCR beta V segments were productive, according to an earlier analysis. Reports state that TCR beta sequences accurately predicted most subjects' HLA-A and HLA-B alleles.

With V trimmed by 4 bases and J by 6 bases, 12 bases remained unmatched. Germline V gene data show CDR1 as MNHEY and CDR2 as SMNVEV (reference sequence). The length of the CDR3 is 16 residues. Researchers ran the PCR with 60 Vbeta and 13 Jbeta primers. Data came from immunoSEQ multiplex PCR; TCRdb stores just in-frame clones and leaves some out. The sample includes about 130,000 clones, approximately 80% of them seen just once. As regards this clone: Its antigen is not identified.

The chain employs TRBV27 and TRBJ2-1, with 7 bases matching TRBD2. The sequence was collected from a middle-aged woman in good health and CMV-seronegative. The specimen sequenced was PBMCs. The CDR3 protein is CASSSPGTGGVNEQFF. The CDR3 DNA reads as TGTGCCAGCAGTTCACCCGGGACTGGGGGGGTCAATGAGCAGTTCTTC.